The clone carrying this TCR beta chain is a singleton in its sample. Its antigen remains unidentified. CDR1 is MNHEY and CDR2 is SMNVEV in the germline V gene (reference sequence). This CDR3 has 14 residues. V was pared by 5 bases and J by 2 bases, with 13 bases between. Generated by immunoSEQ multiplex PCR, the TCRdb table keeps only in-frame clones and is missing some. The sample carries about 980,000 clones, 70% to 85% recorded once. These data originate in a study of shared clonotypes between healthy human individuals. Across the whole study: CD4 naive and CD4 memory each took three plates per donor, while CD8 naive took two and CD8 memory one.

The study's findings and limits: All-four-donor shared clonotypes had higher generation probabilities than non-shared clonotypes did. Only blood was sampled; tissue repertoires likely differ.

The clonotype originates from a man between 18 and 35 years old in good health. The chain has TRBV27 and TRBJ2-7, with D possibly TRBD2 on 6 matching bases. Sample: memory CD4+ T cells sorted from blood. Subset indicated: CD45RA-negative fraction. In nucleotides, the CDR3 is TGTGCCAGCAGTCCGGGGACTCGCCCCTACGAGCAGTACTTC. Its translation: CASSPGTRPYEQYF.